Detailed here is one T cell receptor (beta chain). This sample stems from a study of cytomegalovirus exposure and HLA in healthy donors. Study context: Falling in the Caucasian-associated ancestry cluster were 80% to 90% of about 400 genotyped donors.

V lost 2 bases and J lost 5, with 21 bases in between. The V gene's germline CDR1 is SNHLY and CDR2 FYNNEI. CDR3 length equals 17 residues. The PCR ran on 60 Vbeta and 13 Jbeta primers. The method was immunoSEQ multiplex PCR; TCRdb's version includes in-frame clones alone and lacks a portion of them. The sample comprises 150,000 or so clones, almost 80% of which are singletons, and roughly 9.3% rests with the top ten. This clonotype originated in a man between 18 and 35 years old in good health and CMV-seropositive. The rearrangement joins TRBV2 to TRBJ2-5; D may be TRBD2 (7 bases). The source material was PBMCs. The CDR3 bases are TGTGCCAGCAGTGAATTTGGGGTGGGGGGGGCTTTGGAGACCCAGTACTTC. It codes for CASSEFGVGGALETQYF. Drawing the rest from reference TRBV2 and TRBJ2-5, the complete variable domain is EPEVTQTPSHQVTQMGQEVILRCVPISNHLYFYWYRQILGQKVEFLVSFYNNEISEKSEIFDDQFSVERPDGSNFTLKIRSTKLEDSAMYFCASSEFGVGGALETQYFGPGTRLLVL.